Below, 17 T cell receptor beta chains from the same sample are listed, as sequenced in a study of vaccination effects on CD4 cells after COVID-19. This table comes from immunoSEQ multiplex PCR, and its TCRdb copy is limited to in-frame clones, with some not included. The sample has approximately 58,000 clones, roughly 80% seen once. Having been cultured for under twelve days, the cells underwent CD4+ T cell isolation. Their antigen targets remain unknown. The sequences come from CD4+ T cells from PBMCs cultured without peptide, collected before COVID-19 vaccination. The source is a human donor who received a COVID-19 vaccine.

The rearrangement joins TRBV28 to TRBJ1-1; D call uncertain. Germline lookup yields CDR1 MDHEN and CDR2 SYDVKM. Trimming pared 3 bases from V and 4 bases from J, leaving 6 bases between. This CDR3 is built from 12 residues. For the CDR3, the DNA is TGTGCCAGCAGTTTTTTTTCCACTGAAGCTTTCTTT. Translating it yields CASSFFSTEAFF.

The CDR3 DNA reads TGTGCCAGCAGCCCGAACGAATACAGGGGTGTTGGTCATGGCTACACCTTC. Translation: CASSPNEYRGVGHGYTF. This chain joins TRBV14 and TRBJ1-2, with TRBD1 identical over 7 bases. Germline trimming cut 4 bases from V and 6 bases from J; bases unmatched to any gene: 17. From germline, CDR1 is SGHDN and CDR2 FVKESK. The CDR3 contains 17 residues.

This clone showed up just once. The gene calls are TRBV5-8 and TRBJ2-3; possible D gene TRBD2, 6 bases. CDR1 and CDR2 (germline): SGHTS, YDEGEE. This CDR3 has 14 amino acids. V lost 3 bases and J lost 6, with 14 bases in between. CDR3 sequence: CASSSGTGLDTQYF. The CDR3 region has the DNA TGTGCCAGCAGCTCCGGGACTGGCCTTGATACGCAGTATTTT.

The chain is built from TRBV9 and TRBJ2-2; 7 bases map to TRBD1. Germline CDR1 SGDLS, CDR2 YYNGEE. Trimming removed 3 bases from V and 6 bases from J; junction bases left unmatched: 2. The CDR3 runs to 13 residues. This chain's CDR3 is CASSDRGAGELFF. CDR3 DNA sequence: TGTGCCAGCAGCGACAGGGGAGCCGGGGAGCTGTTTTTT.

A single count supports this clone. The rearrangement joins TRBV2 to TRBJ2-7, with 8 positions matching TRBD2. The trim removed 5 bases at V and 2 bases at J, leaving 5 bases unmatched. Germline CDR1 is SNHLY and CDR2 is FYNNEI. The CDR3 has 14 residues. This CDR3 is CASSRPGGTYEQYV. Written as DNA, the CDR3 is TGTGCCAGCAGTCGCCCGGGGGGGACCTACGAGCAGTACGTC.

The V gene is TRBV19, the J gene TRBJ1-5, with D maybe TRBD1 (6 bases). Trimming left V 7 bases short and J 1 base short, with 14 bases between. This CDR3 region has 15 residues. The germline V gene has CDR1 LNHDA and CDR2 SQIVND (reference sequence). The CDR3 loop reads CASKDTGWSNQPQHF. CDR3 bases: TGTGCCAGTAAAGATACAGGGTGGAGCAATCAGCCCCAGCATTTT.

The chain couples TRBV10-3 to TRBJ2-1, with 7 bases identical to TRBD1. The V gene's germline CDR1 is ENHRY and CDR2 SYGVKD. V trimming: 9 bases; J trimming: 4 bases; junction bases outside the gene matches: 12. This CDR3 spans 15 amino acids. DNA of the CDR3: TGTGCCATTTCAGAATTACAGGGGCCGTACAATGAGCAGTTCTTC. It codes for CAISELQGPYNEQFF.

This clone was detected once. The rearrangement links TRBV10-3 to TRBJ2-3; D is unclear. The CDR3 loop spans 12 amino acids. V was shortened by 3 bases and J by 7 bases, with 8 bases between the two germline ends. Per the germline V gene, CDR1 is ENHRY and CDR2 is SYGVKD. CDR3 DNA sequence: TGTGCCATCAGTGAAAACTTAAATACGCAGTATTTT. Encoded protein: CAISENLNTQYF.

This chain joins TRBV5-1 and TRBJ2-2; D remains unclear. Germline V gene sequence: CDR1 SGHRS, CDR2 YFSETQ. V was shortened by 2 bases and J by 7 bases, with 9 bases between the two germline ends. This CDR3 comprises 13 residues. The CDR3 DNA reads as TGCGCCAGCAGCTTCTCGGTGAGCGGGGAGCTGTTTTTT. As protein: CASSFSVSGELFF.

J is TRBJ1-4 and V is TRBV5-1; 7 nucleotides match TRBD1. After removal of 3 bases from V and 7 bases from J, the junction contained 9 bases not matched to a gene. The CDR3 extends over 15 amino acids. Looked up from germline, CDR1 is SGHRS and CDR2 is YFSETQ. The CDR3 loop reads CASSSLTGKFEKLFF. CDR3 coding DNA: TGCGCCAGCAGCTCCCTGACAGGGAAGTTTGAAAAACTGTTTTTT.

The rearrangement joins TRBV24-1 to TRBJ1-2, with 7 positions matching TRBD1. The germline CDR1 and CDR2 sequences are KGHDR and SFDVKD. The V segment lost 4 bases and the J segment 4 bases; nucleotides outside the gene matches: 11. This CDR3 spans 16 amino acids. The CDR3 DNA reads TGTGCCACCAGTGACCCGTCGACAGGGAACATCTATGGCTACACCTTC. It codes for CATSDPSTGNIYGYTF.

V and J are TRBV6-5 and TRBJ1-1; no firm D call. V was cut by 6 bases and J by 1 base, with 9 bases left in between. Germline V lookup: CDR1 MNHEY, CDR2 SVGAGI. The CDR3 loop spans 13 amino acids. The CDR3 loop is CASSSPPNTEAFF. The CDR3 DNA reads TGTGCCAGCAGCAGTCCACCGAACACTGAAGCTTTCTTT.

The count of this clone is one. The chain combines TRBV5-1 with TRBJ2-5; D not resolved. This CDR3 is 12 amino acids long. Trimming left V 0 bases short and J 5 bases short, with 5 bases between. Germline CDR1 SGHRS, CDR2 YFSETQ. The CDR3 loop reads CASSLVSETQYF. For the CDR3, the DNA is TGCGCCAGCAGCTTGGTAAGCGAGACCCAGTACTTC.

The chain has TRBV6-5 and TRBJ2-2; D is uncertain. The germline V gene encodes CDR1 MNHEY and CDR2 SVGAGI. There are 13 residues in the CDR3. V lost 3 bases to trimming and J lost 5 bases, with 7 bases between them. In DNA form, the CDR3 reads TGTGCCAGCAGTTATACACGGACCGGGGAGCTGTTTTTT. This translates into CASSYTRTGELFF.

This clone appeared a few times. The chain has TRBV2 and TRBJ2-3; D gene unclear. This CDR3 spans 12 amino acids. CDR1 and CDR2 (germline): SNHLY, FYNNEI. V was cut by 5 bases and J by 7 bases, with 10 bases left in between. CDR3 sequence reads: CASSLDTNTQYF. The CDR3 region has the DNA TGTGCCAGCAGTTTGGATACTAATACGCAGTATTTT.

V and J are TRBV30 and TRBJ1-2, with TRBD1 matching 8 bases. The CDR3 consists of 15 residues. In germline, CDR1 is GTSNPN, CDR2 SVGIG (reference sequence). The V and J ends lost 1 base and 3 bases, in that order; junction bases with no gene match: 7. CDR3 in DNA: TGTGCCTGGAGTGATGGACAGGGCGGTTACTATGGCTACACCTTC. Amino acids: CAWSDGQGGYYGYTF.

CDR3 amino acids: CASTPRARENSNQPQHF. The CDR3, as DNA: TGTGCCAGTACCCCTCGTGCCAGGGAGAATAGCAATCAGCCCCAGCATTTT. The rearrangement joins TRBV19 to TRBJ1-5; D possibly corresponds to TRBD1 (5 bases). Trimming stripped 7 bases from V and 0 bases from J, with 19 bases between. The CDR3 sequence is 17 residues long. Germline V lookup: CDR1 LNHDA, CDR2 SQIVND (reference sequence).